These 2 T cell receptor beta chains share one sample of origin, sequenced in a study of shared clonotypes between healthy human individuals. Generated by immunoSEQ multiplex PCR, the TCRdb table keeps only in-frame clones and is missing some. The repertoire has 950,000 to 1,100,000 clones, around 76% of them found once; the top ten carry 1.4% to 1.5%. The sequenced sample consisted of memory CD4+ T cells sorted from blood. Subset defined: CD45RA-negative fraction. The receptors stem from a man aged 18 to 30 in good health.

The chain uses TRBV2 and TRBJ1-5; tentatively, D is TRBD1 (5 bases). The CDR3 contains 15 residues. V was pared by 6 bases and J by 0 bases, with 12 bases between. Germline V gives CDR1 SNHLY, CDR2 FYNNEI. The CDR3 here is CASSAQGISNQPQHF. The CDR3, as DNA: TGTGCCAGCAGCGCCCAGGGAATTAGCAATCAGCCCCAGCATTTT.

The chain employs TRBV5-6 and TRBJ2-5; 8 bases match TRBD2. The CDR3 loop spans 14 amino acids. The germline V gene encodes CDR1 SGHDT and CDR2 YYEEEE. Germline trimming cut 3 bases from V and 4 bases from J; bases unmatched to any gene: 5. The CDR3 sequence: CASSSGLVIETQYF. The CDR3 bases are TGTGCCAGCAGCTCGGGACTAGTGATAGAGACCCAGTACTTC.